Following are 10 T cell receptor beta chains from one sample sequenced in a study of cytomegalovirus exposure and HLA in healthy donors. The PCR was carried out with 60 Vbeta primers and 13 Jbeta primers. Measured with immunoSEQ multiplex PCR; TCRdb has only the in-frame clones, and not every one. This sample has over 75,000 clones, with 60% to 65% found just once. The sequenced sample consisted of PBMCs. The source of these receptors is a human donor in good health.

The genes are TRBV9 and TRBJ1-2; 8 bases are shared with TRBD1. With 2 bases clipped from V and 2 bases from J, the junction kept 5 bases outside the gene matches. CDR1 and CDR2 from the germline V gene are SGDLS and YYNGEE. The CDR3 has 15 amino acids. CDR3 sequence reads: CASSVNTGGNYGYTF. The CDR3 DNA reads TGTGCCAGCAGCGTGAATACAGGGGGGAACTATGGCTACACCTTC.

The CDR3 DNA is TGTGCCAGCAGTTCCGCTCCCCCGGTGCAGTACTTC. Encoded protein: CASSSAPPVQYF. V gene TRBV27 combines with J gene TRBJ2-7; D unresolved. The ends were cut back, 4 bases at V and 9 bases at J, with 13 bases in the middle. This CDR3 comprises 12 residues. The germline V gene has CDR1 MNHEY and CDR2 SMNVEV (reference sequence).

CDR3 amino acids: CASSPRTRGSSYNEQFF. CDR3 DNA: TGTGCCAGCAGCCCCCGGACCAGGGGTAGCTCCTACAATGAGCAGTTCTTC. The genes are TRBV7-8 and TRBJ2-1, with D maybe TRBD1 (6 bases). Germline V lookup: CDR1 SGHVS, CDR2 FQNEAQ. The CDR3 is 17 residues long. V shed 5 bases and J shed 0 bases, with 17 bases lying between them.

V is TRBV29-1 and J is TRBJ2-3; 9 positions agree with TRBD1. The CDR3 extends over 14 amino acids. With V trimmed by 7 bases and J by 3 bases, 8 bases remained unmatched. Germline V lookup: CDR1 SQVTM, CDR2 ANQGSEA. The CDR3 spells CSAWGQGWTDTQYF. In DNA form, the CDR3 reads TGCAGCGCCTGGGGACAGGGCTGGACAGATACGCAGTATTTT.

The chain has TRBV9 and TRBJ2-3, with 8 bases lining up with TRBD2. The CDR3 length is 15 residues. Looked up from germline, CDR1 is SGDLS and CDR2 is YYNGEE. The V and J ends lost 4 bases and 0 bases, in that order; junction bases with no gene match: 4. The CDR3 DNA sequence: TGTGCCAGCAGCTTTAGCGGGGCTAGCACAGATACGCAGTATTTT. It yields the protein CASSFSGASTDTQYF.

The genes are TRBV5-6 and TRBJ1-2, with 9 bases fitting TRBD1. This CDR3 has 17 amino acids. The germline CDR1 and CDR2 sequences are SGHDT and YYEEEE. J lost 8 bases, V lost 4 bases, and 18 bases had no gene match. DNA for the CDR3: TGTGCCAGCAGCCAACAGGGGGCGGGAATAATTCTGTCGGGCTACACCTTC. The encoded protein is CASSQQGAGIILSGYTF.

The rearrangement joins TRBV19 to TRBJ1-2; tentative D call: TRBD1 (6 bases). Germline CDR1 reads LNHDA; CDR2 reads SQIVND (reference sequence). This CDR3 has 16 residues. V was shortened by 7 bases and J by 5 bases, with 23 bases between the two germline ends. This CDR3 reads CASTLGGGGSGYGYTF. The CDR3 nucleotides read TGTGCCAGTACCCTCGGAGGGGGGGGGTCTGGGTATGGCTACACCTTC. The variable domain in full, with the rest retrieved from reference TRBV19 and TRBJ1-2, is DGGITQSPKYLFRKEGQNVTLSCEQNLNHDAMYWYRQDPGQGLRLIYYSQIVNDFQKGDIAEGYSVSREKKESFPLTVTSAQKNPTAFYLCASTLGGGGSGYGYTFGSGTRLTVV.

V gene TRBV6-5 combines with J gene TRBJ1-1; D possibly corresponds to TRBD1 (6 bases). CDR1 is MNHEY and CDR2 is SVGAGI in the germline V gene. The CDR3 length is 14 residues. Trimming cost V 2 bases and J 3 bases, with 10 bases left between them. CDR3 in amino acids: CASSYKGVDTEAFF. The CDR3 DNA reads as TGTGCCAGCAGTTACAAGGGGGTGGACACTGAAGCTTTCTTT.

The V gene is TRBV23-1, the J gene TRBJ2-1, with TRBD2 matching over 10 bases. TRBV23-1 is an open reading frame whose function is uncertain. The CDR3 runs 17 residues. V lost 0 bases to trimming and J lost 5 bases; unmatched junction nucleotides: 7. This chain's CDR3 is CASSQSIPLAGDNEQFF. Written as DNA, the CDR3 is TGCGCCAGCAGTCAATCGATCCCCCTAGCGGGGGACAATGAGCAGTTCTTC.

The rearrangement links TRBV18 to TRBJ2-2; TRBD2 aligns across 13 bases. This CDR3 spans 16 amino acids. Germline V gene data show CDR1 as KGHSH and CDR2 as LQKENI. Trimming removed 6 bases from V and 1 base from J; junction bases left unmatched: 2. The DNA for the CDR3 is TGTGCCAGCTCCCGGACTAGCGGGGGGAACACCGGGGAGCTGTTTTTT. Protein: CASSRTSGGNTGELFF.